This TCR beta chain was profiled in a study of blood T cell repertoires in COVID-19. Across the whole study: Sample material is recorded as cDNA or gDNA derived from T cells, B-cell-depleted T cells, or PBMCs.

Followed over time, Seattle patients had been enrolled while infection was active. The table came from immunoSEQ multiplex PCR; TCRdb's copy has only in-frame clones and leaves some out. The sample carries about 95,000 clones, roughly 80% recorded once. Germline V CDR1 and CDR2: SGHKS, YYEKEE (reference sequence). This CDR3 has 18 residues. After removal of 4 bases from V and 0 bases from J, the junction contained 13 bases not matched to a gene. This receptor was identified in an elderly man with COVID-19, enrolled during active disease. Sequencing was carried out using peripheral blood. This chain joins TRBV5-5 and TRBJ2-4; TRBD1 matches 7 bases. The chain's CDR3 is CASSPLGQDWRAKNIQYF. CDR3 coding DNA: TGTGCCAGCAGCCCATTAGGACAGGATTGGAGAGCCAAAAACATTCAGTACTTC.